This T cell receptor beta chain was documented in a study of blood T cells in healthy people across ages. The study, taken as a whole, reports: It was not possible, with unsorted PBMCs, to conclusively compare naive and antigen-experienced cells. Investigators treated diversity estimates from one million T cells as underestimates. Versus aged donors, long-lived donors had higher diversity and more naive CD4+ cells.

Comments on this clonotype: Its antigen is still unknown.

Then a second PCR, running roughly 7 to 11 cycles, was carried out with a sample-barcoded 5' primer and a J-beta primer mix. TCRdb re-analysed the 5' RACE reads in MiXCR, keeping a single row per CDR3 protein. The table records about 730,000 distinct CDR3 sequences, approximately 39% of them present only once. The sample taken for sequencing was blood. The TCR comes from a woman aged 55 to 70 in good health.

The CDR3 loop is CASSPTGPYTEAFF. The CDR3, as DNA: TGTGCCAGCAGTCCCACGGGGCCATACACTGAAGCTTTCTTT. The rearrangement joins TRBV6-5 to TRBJ1-1; a possible D gene is TRBD1 (5 bases). CDR1 is MNHEY and CDR2 is SVGAGI in the germline V gene. The CDR3 consists of 14 residues. V lost 5 bases and J lost 3, with 13 bases in between.